Listed below are T cell receptor beta chains from one sample, sequenced in a study of blood T cell repertoires in COVID-19. The data were produced by immunoSEQ multiplex PCR, yet TCRdb's version contains in-frame clones alone and is incomplete. The sample includes 300,000 to 400,000 clones, over 75% of them seen just once. Sequencing was done on a sample of peripheral blood. These TCRs come from a woman aged 50 to 65 who had recovered from COVID-19. The CDR3 runs from the conserved cysteine through the conserved F or W. The D gene is left open where the match is weak. For some rows the clone size is stated as once, few or many, or as a class when expanded; others skip it.

TRBV9	NA	TRBD2	TRBJ2-3	TGTGCCAGCAGCGTATCGGTCCCCGGTTTTGGCGGGAGCAGGGGCACAGATACGCAGTATTTT	CASSVSVPGFGGSRGTDTQYF
TRBV7-9	NA	TRBD2	TRBJ2-7	TGTGCCAGCAGCTCTAGCGGGGGAGCCTACGAGCAGTACTTC	CASSSSGGAYEQYF
TRBV6-5	NA	NA	TRBJ2-2	TGTGCCAGCAGTTCACCCCCGAGGAACACCGGGGAGCTGTTTTTT	CASSSPPRNTGELFF
TRBV5-1	NA	TRBD2	TRBJ2-3	TGCGCCAGCAGCTTGAGCGGGGTTAGCACAGATACGCAGTATTTT	CASSLSGVSTDTQYF
TRBV27	NA	NA	TRBJ2-7	TGTGCCAGCAGTTTAAGTAGTAGCAGCTACGAGCAGTACTTC	CASSLSSSSYEQYF
TRBV10-2	NA	NA	TRBJ1-4	TGCGCCAGCAGTGAGTCGATACGGGAGGGGGCAACTAATGAAAAACTGTTTTTT	CASSESIREGATNEKLFF
TRBV5-6	NA	NA	TRBJ2-7	TGTGCCAGCAGCTTTTACAGGGACTCCTACGAGCAGTACTTC	CASSFYRDSYEQYF
TRBV12-5	NA	TRBD2	TRBJ2-1	TGTGCTAGTGGTTTGGATCCGGGACTAGCGGATCGGGAGCAGTTCTTC	CASGLDPGLADREQFF
TRBV4-3	NA	TRBD1	TRBJ2-7	TGCGCCAGCAGCCAAGAGGGCAGGGGGTTAACCTACGAGCAGTACTTC	CASSQEGRGLTYEQYF
TRBV23-1	NA	TRBD1	TRBJ1-1	TGCGCCAGCAGTCAATCCTCCGGGACAGGGAACACTGAAGCTTTCTTT	CASSQSSGTGNTEAFF
TRBV7-9	NA	TRBD2	TRBJ2-7	TGTGCCAGCAGCTTGGGGCGGGGGTTTTACGAGCAGTACTTC	CASSLGRGFYEQYF
TRBV28	NA	NA	TRBJ1-1	TGTGCCAGCAGTTCCGCGGGAGGCACTGAAGCTTTCTTT	CASSSAGGTEAFF
TRBV12-3/TRBV12-4	NA	NA	TRBJ2-7	TGTGCCAGCAGTTTCAGGTCCTCATACGAGCAGTACTTC	CASSFRSSYEQYF
TRBV19	NA	NA	TRBJ2-5	TGTGCCAGCGGGGGTCCCCAAGAGACCCAGTACTTC	CASGGPQETQYF
TRBV6-6	NA	TRBD1	TRBJ2-7	TGTGCCAGCAGTTATGGACAGGGCTCCTACGAGCAGTACTTC	CASSYGQGSYEQYF
TRBV2	NA	NA	TRBJ2-2	TGTGCCAGCAGTGAAAACGGGGGGCTTATGAACACCGGGGAGCTGTTTTTT	CASSENGGLMNTGELFF
TRBV28	NA	NA	TRBJ1-4	TGTGCCAGCAGTTTTGCGGGAGGCAATGAAAAACTGTTTTTT	CASSFAGGNEKLFF
TRBV30	NA	NA	TRBJ2-5	TGTGCCTGGAGTGTACAACAGGAGACCCAGTACTTC	CAWSVQQETQYF
TRBV27	NA	NA	TRBJ1-1	TGTGCCCGGGGGGCAAACACTGAAGCTTTCTTT	CARGANTEAFF
TRBV10-3	NA	NA	TRBJ1-2	TGTGCCATCAGTGAGGAGCTAGCCATTAACTATGGCTACACCTTC	CAISEELAINYGYTF
TRBV5-1	NA	NA	TRBJ2-5	TGCGCCAGCAGCTTGGTTGGGGGCGAGACCCAGTACTTC	CASSLVGGETQYF
TRBV7-2	NA	TRBD2	TRBJ2-1	TGTGCCAGCACAACGGGACTAGCCCGCAATGAGCAGTTCTTC	CASTTGLARNEQFF
TRBV5-1	NA	TRBD1	TRBJ2-3	TGCGCCAGCAGCTTAGCCGAAGGGACAGATCGACCGGATACGCAGTATTTT	CASSLAEGTDRPDTQYF
TRBV28	NA	TRBD1	TRBJ2-3	TGTGCCAGCAGCTACAGGGGTGTTACAGATACGCAGTATTTT	CASSYRGVTDTQYF
TRBV5-4	NA	TRBD1	TRBJ1-2	TGTGCCAGCAGGAACCGGGACAGGGGGTATGGCTACACCTTC	CASRNRDRGYGYTF
TRBV7-6	NA	TRBD2	TRBJ2-1	TGTGCCAGCAGCCCCGGGGGGACCTACAATGAGCAGTTCTTC	CASSPGGTYNEQFF
TRBV30	NA	TRBD1	TRBJ1-2	TGTGCCTGGAGCGGGACAGCGCCACTCTATGGCTACACCTTC	CAWSGTAPLYGYTF
TRBV6-5	NA	NA	TRBJ2-2	TGTGCCAGCAGTTACTTTGACATCCCCGGAAGGGAGCTGTTTTTT	CASSYFDIPGRELFF
TRBV5-1	NA	TRBD1	TRBJ2-2	TGCGCCAGCACACAGGGGGCGGCAAACACCGGGGAGCTGTTTTTT	CASTQGAANTGELFF
TRBV6-2/TRBV6-3	NA	NA	TRBJ1-5	TGTGCCAGCAGTTACTACGGGCAGCCCCAGCATTTT	CASSYYGQPQHF
TRBV9	NA	TRBD1	TRBJ2-2	TGTGCCAGCAGGGGACAGGGTCGTGACACCGGGGAGCTGTTTTTT	CASRGQGRDTGELFF
TRBV6-5	once	TRBD1	TRBJ2-3	TGTGCCAGCAGGTCCCGGGACAGGGGTAGAGATACGCAGTATTTT	CASRSRDRGRDTQYF
TRBV6-2/TRBV6-3	NA	NA	TRBJ1-5	TGTGCCAGCAGTTGGGCCAATCAGCCCCAGCATTTT	CASSWANQPQHF
TRBV6-2/TRBV6-3	NA	NA	TRBJ1-1	TGTGCCAGCAGTTACACTCCGGGACACCCGAACACTGAAGCTTTCTTT	CASSYTPGHPNTEAFF
TRBV12-3/TRBV12-4	NA	NA	TRBJ1-1	TGTGCCAGCAGTTTGGCAGAGAACACTGAAGCTTTCTTT	CASSLAENTEAFF
TRBV6-2/TRBV6-3	NA	TRBD1	TRBJ1-2	TGTGCCAGCAGCAATGACAGGGGGCCCCAAGGCTACACCTTC	CASSNDRGPQGYTF
TRBV2	NA	NA	TRBJ2-7	TGTGCCAGCAGTGCTTCGAGGAACGGGGCCTACGAGCAGTACTTC	CASSASRNGAYEQYF
TRBV11-3	NA	NA	TRBJ2-1	TGTGCCAGCAGCTTAGGATCCAGCTCCTACAATGAGCAGTTCTTC	CASSLGSSSYNEQFF
TRBV9	NA	NA	TRBJ2-3	TGTGCCAGCACCATTCGAGACTACTCAACGGGCACAGATACGCAGTATTTT	CASTIRDYSTGTDTQYF
TRBV23-1	few	NA	TRBJ1-6	TGCGCCGGGCAGCGGTATAATTCACCCCTCCACTTT	CAGQRYNSPLHF
TRBV27	once	TRBD2	TRBJ2-5	TGTGCCAGCAGCGCTAGACTAGCCGGGGGGACCCAGTACTTC	CASSARLAGGTQYF
TRBV6-2/TRBV6-3	NA	TRBD1	TRBJ2-1	TGTGCCAGCAGTGACCAGGGGGATGAGCAGTTCTTC	CASSDQGDEQFF
TRBV2	NA	NA	TRBJ1-3	TGTGCCAGCAGTGAAGTGGACAGAGCAGGCACCATATATTTT	CASSEVDRAGTIYF
TRBV5-1	NA	NA	TRBJ2-2	TGCGCCAGCAGCGCGACTGCCGGGGAGCTGTTTTTT	CASSATAGELFF
TRBV6-2/TRBV6-3	NA	TRBD1	TRBJ1-5	TGTGCCAGCAGTCCACTTGACAGGGTCGACCAGCCCCAGCATTTT	CASSPLDRVDQPQHF
TRBV7-7	NA	NA	TRBJ2-5	TGTGCCAGCAGCTTTTCACCGGGGGAGACCCAGTACTTC	CASSFSPGETQYF
TRBV7-2	NA	NA	TRBJ2-3	TGTGCCAGCACCTGGGTTAAGGGGAGCACAGATACGCAGTATTTT	CASTWVKGSTDTQYF
TRBV9	NA	NA	TRBJ1-4	TGTGCCAGCAGCGGACTACAGGGTGGGGGTGAAAAACTGTTTTTT	CASSGLQGGGEKLFF
TRBV9	NA	TRBD2	TRBJ2-1	TGTGCCAGCAGCGTAGGGGGCGGGAGGGAACTCTACAATGAGCAGTTCTTC	CASSVGGGRELYNEQFF
TRBV6-2/TRBV6-3	NA	NA	TRBJ1-1	TGTGCCAGCAGTTACTGGCAGGGAGGTCTGAACACTGAAGCTTTCTTT	CASSYWQGGLNTEAFF
TRBV27	NA	TRBD2	TRBJ2-3	TGTGCCAGCAGTTTAACCCTAGCGGGAGAAAGGGGCACAGATACGCAGTATTTT	CASSLTLAGERGTDTQYF
TRBV5-8	NA	NA	TRBJ2-2	TGTGCCAGCAGCTTGTTTGGTAGAGGCGTTCAGTCCGGGGAGCTGTTTTTT	CASSLFGRGVQSGELFF
TRBV18	NA	NA	TRBJ1-4	TGTGCCAGCTCACGAGGGTATGGAGCAACTAATGAAAAACTGTTTTTT	CASSRGYGATNEKLFF
TRBV4-3	few	TRBD2	TRBJ2-1	TGCGCCAGCAGCCGAGCTTCTCTAGCGGGAGGGGCGGATGAGCAGTTCTTC	CASSRASLAGGADEQFF
TRBV6-5	once	NA	TRBJ2-1	TGTGCCAGCAAAGAAACTAGGACGGGCTACAATGAGCAGTTCTTC	CASKETRTGYNEQFF
TRBV10-3	NA	NA	TRBJ1-3	TGTGCCATCAGGGCTGACAGAGCCTCTGGAAACACCATATATTTT	CAIRADRASGNTIYF
TRBV7-7	NA	TRBD1	TRBJ1-6	TGTGCCAGCAGTTGGACAGGGAAGGGAATGGTCAATTCACCCCTCCACTTT	CASSWTGKGMVNSPLHF
TRBV24-1	NA	TRBD1	TRBJ2-7	TGTGCCACCAGTGACGGACAGGGATTAGACGAGCAGTACTTC	CATSDGQGLDEQYF
TRBV5-1	NA	TRBD1	TRBJ2-7	TGCGCCAGCAGCAATGGGGACAGGGGTTACGAGCAGTACTTC	CASSNGDRGYEQYF